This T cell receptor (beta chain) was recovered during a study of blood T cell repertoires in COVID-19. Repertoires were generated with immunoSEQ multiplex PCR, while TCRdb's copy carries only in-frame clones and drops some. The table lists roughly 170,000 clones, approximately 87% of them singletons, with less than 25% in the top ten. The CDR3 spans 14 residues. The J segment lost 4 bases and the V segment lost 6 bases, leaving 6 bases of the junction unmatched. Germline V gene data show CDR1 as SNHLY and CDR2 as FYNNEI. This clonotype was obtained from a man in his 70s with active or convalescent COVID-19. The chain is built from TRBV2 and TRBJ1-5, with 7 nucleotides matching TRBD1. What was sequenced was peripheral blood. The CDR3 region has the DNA TGTGCCAGCAGCGGGACAGTGGGAAATCAGCCCCAGCATTTT. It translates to CASSGTVGNQPQHF.